A single sample gave rise to the 28 T cell receptor beta chains below, sequenced in a study of blood T cell repertoires in COVID-19. Here immunoSEQ multiplex PCR was the method, and the copy in TCRdb shows in-frame clones only, minus some. Altogether roughly 120,000 clones are present, about 85% being singletons, with the ten largest covering 2.5% to 3.5%. Sequenced input: peripheral blood. Receptors were obtained from an elderly woman with COVID-19, enrolled during active disease.

The chain has TRBV6-5 and TRBJ2-3, with a tentative D call TRBD2 (5 bases). V was trimmed by 6 bases and J by 1 base, leaving 14 bases between them. Germline CDR1 and CDR2: MNHEY and SVGAGI. The CDR3 runs 15 residues. The CDR3 loop reads CASRKQPGGTDTQYF. The DNA of the CDR3 is TGTGCCAGCAGAAAACAGCCCGGGGGCACAGATACGCAGTATTTT.

J is TRBJ1-1 and V is TRBV4-3, with 7 positions matching TRBD1. The germline CDR1 and CDR2 sequences are LGHNA and YSLEER. There are 16 residues in the CDR3. V trimming: 0 bases; J trimming: 1 base; junction bases outside the gene matches: 5. CDR3 sequence (DNA): TGCGCCAGCAGCCAAGATCCACAGGGGTCGAACACTGAAGCTTTCTTT. This sequence encodes CASSQDPQGSNTEAFF.

This sequence joins TRBV12-3 or TRBV12-4 and TRBJ1-3; TRBD1 might be the D (5 bases). This CDR3 contains 13 residues. V was clipped by 3 bases and J by 4 bases, with 7 bases between them. In DNA, the CDR3 is TGTGCCAGCAGTTTGGACACCGGAAACACCATATATTTT. It encodes CASSLDTGNTIYF.

V gene TRBV5-1 combines with J gene TRBJ1-4, with 8 positions matching TRBD1. CDR1 and CDR2 from the germline V gene are SGHRS and YFSETQ. The CDR3 is 16 residues long. The junction had 3 bases not matched to a gene; V was cut back by 0 bases and J by 2 bases. Here the CDR3 DNA reads TGCGCCAGCAGCTTGGGGACAGGGAATACTAATGAAAAACTGTTTTTT. This gives the protein CASSLGTGNTNEKLFF.

The chain has TRBV7-2 and TRBJ1-1; 7 nucleotides agree with TRBD1. The junction had 7 bases not matched to a gene; V was cut back by 4 bases and J by 5 bases. CDR1 and CDR2 (germline): SGHTA, FQGNSA. The CDR3 has 14 residues. CDR3 nucleotides: TGTGCCAGCAGCTCTGGACGGGACAGAACTGAAGCTTTCTTT. Its protein product is CASSSGRDRTEAFF.

The chain combines TRBV9 with TRBJ2-7; TRBD2 might be the D (6 bases). The CDR3 is 16 amino acids. Germline lookup yields CDR1 SGDLS and CDR2 YYNGEE. V was pared by 0 bases and J by 2 bases, with 15 bases between. In DNA, the CDR3 is TGTGCCAGCAGCGTAGCCCCAACTAGCTCCACCTACGAGCAGTACTTC. It yields the protein CASSVAPTSSTYEQYF.

The chain links TRBV7-9 to TRBJ2-1; 10 nucleotides align to TRBD1. The CDR3 is made up of 13 amino acids. From germline, CDR1 is SEHNR and CDR2 FQNEAQ (reference sequence). J gave up 7 bases and V 5 bases, and 2 bases lay outside the gene matches. The CDR3 DNA sequence: TGTGCCAGCAGCCGACAGGGGGCGAATGAGCAGTTCTTC. This gives the protein CASSRQGANEQFF. The variable domain in full, with the rest retrieved from reference TRBV7-9 and TRBJ2-1, is DTGVSQNPRHKITKRGQNVTFRCDPISEHNRLYWYRQTLGQGPEFLTYFQNEAQLEKSRLLSDRFSAERPKGSFSTLEIQRTEQGDSAMYLCASSRQGANEQFFGPGTRLTVL.

The chain joins TRBV29-1 to TRBJ1-1; D is ambiguous. The CDR3 covers 13 residues. Germline-derived CDR1 and CDR2 are SQVTM and ANQGSEA. Between the trimmed V and J ends, which lost 1 base and 1 base, there was a span of 7 bases. The chain's CDR3 is CSVEVSGNTEAFF. The CDR3 DNA is TGCAGCGTTGAAGTAAGCGGGAACACTGAAGCTTTCTTT.

The chain links TRBV29-1 to TRBJ2-5; D perhaps matches TRBD1 (5 bases). Looked up from germline, CDR1 is SQVTM and CDR2 is ANQGSEA. The CDR3 is 13 residues long. Trimming removed 2 bases at V and 5 bases at J, with 12 bases between. CDR3 loop: CSVEKGPAETQYF. CDR3 coding DNA: TGCAGCGTTGAAAAGGGGCCGGCGGAGACCCAGTACTTC.

The rearrangement joins TRBV2 to TRBJ2-1; TRBD2 matches at 12 bases. V lost 3 bases to trimming and J lost 9 bases; unmatched junction nucleotides: 6. CDR1 and CDR2 from the germline V gene are SNHLY and FYNNEI. This CDR3 comprises 15 residues. The CDR3 DNA sequence: TGTGCCAGCAGTGATGCTAGCGGGAGGGTAGGTGAGCAGTTCTTC. This sequence encodes CASSDASGRVGEQFF.

The J gene is TRBJ2-5, the V gene TRBV3-1 (or the pseudogene TRBV3-2); 12 nucleotides match TRBD2. Looked up from germline, CDR1 is LGHDT and CDR2 is YNNKEL (reference sequence). Trimming cost V 4 bases and J 2 bases; bases outside gene matches: 5. This CDR3 comprises 16 residues. The CDR3 region is CASSRGLAGLQETQYF. CDR3 DNA: TGTGCCAGCAGCCGAGGACTAGCGGGGCTACAAGAGACCCAGTACTTC.

V and J are TRBV5-4 and TRBJ2-3, with 12 nucleotides matching TRBD2. The CDR3 extends over 15 amino acids. Per the germline V gene, CDR1 is SGHNT and CDR2 is YYREEE (reference sequence). The junction had 3 bases not matched to a gene; V was cut back by 3 bases and J by 4 bases. CDR3 nucleotide sequence: TGTGCCAGCAGCTCACTAGCGGGAGGATCAGATACGCAGTATTTT. Translation: CASSSLAGGSDTQYF.

The chain joins TRBV19 to TRBJ2-2; 7 nucleotides line up with TRBD2. The CDR3 loop spans 16 amino acids. The germline V gene has CDR1 LNHDA and CDR2 SQIVND (reference sequence). The J segment lost 4 bases and the V segment lost 4 bases, leaving 9 bases of the junction unmatched. CDR3 sequence (DNA): TGTGCCAGTAGTAACGGCGGACTAGTTGTCACCGGGGAGCTGTTTTTT. Protein: CASSNGGLVVTGELFF.

The chain combines TRBV19 with TRBJ2-2, with 12 bases fitting TRBD2. V gave up 5 bases and J gave up 6 bases; unmatched junction bases: 4. Germline CDR1 and CDR2: LNHDA and SQIVND (reference sequence). The CDR3 extends over 15 amino acids. CDR3 residues: CASSVLAGGSGELFF. The CDR3 region has the DNA TGTGCCAGTAGTGTCCTAGCGGGAGGGTCCGGGGAGCTGTTTTTT.

This chain connects TRBV6-1 to TRBJ2-7; tentatively, D is TRBD1 (5 bases). V was shortened by 1 base and J by 3 bases, with 7 bases between the two germline ends. The CDR3 has 13 residues. Germline V lookup: CDR1 MNHNS, CDR2 SASEGT. The DNA of the CDR3 is TGTGCCAGCAGTGAAGGACAGTTCTACGAGCAGTACTTC. It translates to CASSEGQFYEQYF.

V and J are TRBV4-1 and TRBJ2-1, with 11 bases matching TRBD2. This CDR3 contains 17 residues. J lost 7 bases, V lost 0 bases, and 8 bases had no gene match. Germline-derived CDR1 and CDR2 are MGHRA and YSYEKL. The DNA for the CDR3 is TGCGCCAGCAGCCAAGATTCGCGACTAGCGGGAATAAATGAGCAGTTCTTC. Translated, it gives CASSQDSRLAGINEQFF.

This chain joins TRBV5-4 and TRBJ2-5; TRBD2 matches 12 bases. V was clipped by 2 bases and J by 4 bases; unmatched bases: 6. This CDR3 region has 16 residues. Per germline, CDR1 SGHNT and CDR2 YYREEE (reference sequence). The CDR3 sequence is CASSLGSTSGRETQYF. The CDR3, as DNA: TGTGCCAGCAGCTTAGGTTCGACTAGCGGGAGAGAGACCCAGTACTTC. Looking up the rest from reference TRBV5-4 and TRBJ2-5 gives the full variable domain: ETGVTQSPTHLIKTRGQQVTLRCSSQSGHNTVSWYQQALGQGPQFIFQYYREEENGRGNFPPRFSGLQFPNYSSELNVNALELDDSALYLCASSLGSTSGRETQYFGPGTRLLVL.

The J gene is TRBJ2-7, the V gene TRBV10-3, with D tentatively TRBD1 (5 bases). Trimming pared 3 bases from V and 2 bases from J, leaving 11 bases between. The CDR3 is 14 residues long. Germline V gene sequence: CDR1 ENHRY, CDR2 SYGVKD. The CDR3 DNA reads as TGTGCCATCAGTGATCGACAGCCGACCTACGAGCAGTACTTC. This codes for CAISDRQPTYEQYF.

This clone has only one observation. V is TRBV5-1 and J is TRBJ2-3, with TRBD2 as a possible D gene (5 bases). V was trimmed by 7 bases and J by 4 bases, leaving 16 bases between them. From germline, CDR1 is SGHRS and CDR2 YFSETQ. The CDR3 covers 14 residues. The CDR3 reads CASRREPLADTQYF. The CDR3 nucleotides are TGCGCCAGCCGAAGGGAGCCTTTGGCAGATACGCAGTATTTT.

The chain has TRBV15 and TRBJ1-4, with a possible D match to TRBD1 (5 bases). The CDR3 length is 15 residues. CDR1 and CDR2 from the germline V gene are LNHNV and YYDKDF (reference sequence). The V gene lost 0 bases and the J gene lost 5 bases, with 10 bases spanning the gap. CDR3 sequence reads: CATSRDRQTNEKLFF. The CDR3 DNA is TGTGCCACCAGCAGAGATCGACAGACAAATGAAAAACTGTTTTTT.

The chain recombines TRBV4-3 with TRBJ2-4, with TRBD2 identical over 13 bases. Germline V gene lookup returns CDR1 LGHNA and CDR2 YSLEER. The V and J ends lost 0 bases and 6 bases, in that order; junction bases with no gene match: 5. The CDR3 is 17 amino acids. CDR3 residues: CASSQEGTSGIGNIQYF. CDR3 coding DNA: TGCGCCAGCAGCCAAGAAGGGACTAGCGGGATAGGAAACATTCAGTACTTC.

This chain uses TRBV7-2 with TRBJ2-5; 7 bases map to TRBD2. V lost 4 bases to trimming and J lost 5 bases; unmatched junction nucleotides: 16. The length of the CDR3 is 17 residues. CDR1 and CDR2 from the germline V gene are SGHTA and FQGNSA. The CDR3 DNA is TGTGCCAGCAGCTCGAGTGGTGGCGGGAGTTGGTTGGAGACCCAGTACTTC. This translates into CASSSSGGGSWLETQYF. The whole variable domain, filled in from reference TRBV7-2 and TRBJ2-5, reads GAGVSQSPSNKVTEKGKDVELRCDPISGHTALYWYRQSLGQGLEFLIYFQGNSAPDKSGLPSDRFSAERTGGSVSTLTIQRTQQEDSAVYLCASSSSGGGSWLETQYFGPGTRLLVL.

The chain employs TRBV15 and TRBJ2-1; 7 bases line up with TRBD2. CDR1 and CDR2 from the germline V gene are LNHNV and YYDKDF (reference sequence). The trim removed 1 base at V and 8 bases at J, leaving 11 bases unmatched. This CDR3 is built from 16 residues. The CDR3 region is CATSRAGLVVMDEQFF. DNA of the CDR3: TGTGCCACCAGCAGAGCTGGACTAGTAGTGATGGATGAGCAGTTCTTC.

This clone was seen only once. The chain couples TRBV6-5 to TRBJ1-6; D is possibly TRBD1 (5 bases). The V gene lost 6 bases and the J gene lost 6 bases, with 9 bases spanning the gap. There are 13 residues in the CDR3. Germline CDR1 reads MNHEY; CDR2 reads SVGAGI. This CDR3 reads CASRGDFNSPLHF. CDR3 bases: TGTGCCAGCAGGGGGGACTTTAATTCACCCCTCCACTTT.

The chain is built from TRBV4-3 and TRBJ1-4; D uncertain. V lost 3 bases, J lost 7 bases, and 12 bases lay in between. Germline assignment: CDR1 LGHNA and CDR2 YSLEER. The CDR3 spans 14 residues. This CDR3 reads CASSQYKGGEKLFF. The CDR3 region has the DNA TGCGCCAGCAGCCAGTATAAGGGAGGTGAAAAACTGTTTTTT.

The J gene is TRBJ2-7, the V gene TRBV5-1; the match to TRBD1 covers 9 bases. After removal of 4 bases from V and 2 bases from J, the junction contained 10 bases not matched to a gene. The CDR3 spans 16 residues. CDR1 and CDR2 (germline): SGHRS, YFSETQ. CDR3 amino acids: CASSDPPGQGTYEQYF. The CDR3 DNA follows: TGCGCCAGCAGCGACCCCCCCGGACAGGGGACCTACGAGCAGTACTTC.

This clone came up a few times. The CDR3 region has the DNA TGTGCCAGCAGTCCGACCCCCGTGACAGGGCGTTTCTATGGCTACACCTTC. This encodes CASSPTPVTGRFYGYTF. The chain has TRBV28 and TRBJ1-2, with 7 bases that match TRBD1. CDR3 length: 17 residues. Germline-derived CDR1 and CDR2 are MDHEN and SYDVKM. With 5 bases clipped from V and 4 bases from J, the junction kept 16 bases outside the gene matches.

V and J are TRBV2 and TRBJ2-2, with 7 bases aligning to TRBD2. Germline lookup yields CDR1 SNHLY and CDR2 FYNNEI. Trimming took 4 bases from V and 0 from J; bases not matched to a gene: 2. This CDR3 is built from 15 residues. The CDR3 DNA is TGTGCCAGCAGTGGAGGACTAGCGAACACCGGGGAGCTGTTTTTT. It yields the protein CASSGGLANTGELFF.